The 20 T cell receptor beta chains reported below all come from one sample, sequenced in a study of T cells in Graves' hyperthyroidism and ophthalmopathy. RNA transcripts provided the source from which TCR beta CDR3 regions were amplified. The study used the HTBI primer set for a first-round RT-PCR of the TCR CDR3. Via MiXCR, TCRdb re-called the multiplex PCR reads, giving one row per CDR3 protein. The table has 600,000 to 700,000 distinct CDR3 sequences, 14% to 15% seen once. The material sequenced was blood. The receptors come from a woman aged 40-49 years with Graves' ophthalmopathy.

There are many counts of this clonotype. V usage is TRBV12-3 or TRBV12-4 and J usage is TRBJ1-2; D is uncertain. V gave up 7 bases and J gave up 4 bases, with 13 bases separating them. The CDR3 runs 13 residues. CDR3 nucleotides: TGTGCCAGCACCGAGATGGTTGTCTATGGCTACACCTTC. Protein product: CASTEMVVYGYTF.

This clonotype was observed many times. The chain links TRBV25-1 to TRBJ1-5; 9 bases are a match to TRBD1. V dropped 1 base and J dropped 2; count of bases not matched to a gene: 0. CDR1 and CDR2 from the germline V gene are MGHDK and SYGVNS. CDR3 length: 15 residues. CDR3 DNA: TGTGCCAGCAGTGAATGGGACAGGGGCAATCAGCCCCAGCATTTT. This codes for CASSEWDRGNQPQHF.

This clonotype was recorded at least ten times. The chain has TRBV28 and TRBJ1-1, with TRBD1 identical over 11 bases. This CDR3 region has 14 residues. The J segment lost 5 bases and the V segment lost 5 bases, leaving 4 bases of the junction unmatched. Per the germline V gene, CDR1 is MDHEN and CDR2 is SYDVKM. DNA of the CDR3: TGTGCCAGCAGTGCGGGACAGGGGGTTACTGAAGCTTTCTTT. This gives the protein CASSAGQGVTEAFF.

The CDR3 nucleotides read TGTGCCAGTGGGGACAGCCTTAACTATGGCTACACCTTC. Encoded protein: CASGDSLNYGYTF. This rearrangement joins TRBV27 to TRBJ1-2; 7 bases are a match to TRBD1. Trimming cost V 9 bases and J 1 base; bases outside gene matches: 5. Germline V lookup: CDR1 MNHEY, CDR2 SMNVEV (reference sequence). The CDR3 loop spans 13 amino acids.

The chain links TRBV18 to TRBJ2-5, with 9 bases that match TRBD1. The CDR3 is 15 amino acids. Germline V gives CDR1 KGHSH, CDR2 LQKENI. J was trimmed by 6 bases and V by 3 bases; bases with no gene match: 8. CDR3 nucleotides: TGTGCCAGCTCACCGCGGGACAGGGAAGGGAAGACCCAGTACTTC. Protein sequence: CASSPRDREGKTQYF.

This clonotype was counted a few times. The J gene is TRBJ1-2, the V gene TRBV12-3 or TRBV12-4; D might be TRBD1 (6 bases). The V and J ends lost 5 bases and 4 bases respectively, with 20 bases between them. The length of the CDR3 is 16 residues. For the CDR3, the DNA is TGTGCCAGCAGTCCCCAAGGACAGTCCGGTGGCTATGGCTACACCTTC. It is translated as CASSPQGQSGGYGYTF.

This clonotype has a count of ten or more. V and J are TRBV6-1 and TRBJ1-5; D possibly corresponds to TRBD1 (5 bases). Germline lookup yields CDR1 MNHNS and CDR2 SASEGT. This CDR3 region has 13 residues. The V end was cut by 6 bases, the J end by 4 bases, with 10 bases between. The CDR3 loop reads CASRLPGNQPQHF. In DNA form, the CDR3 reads TGTGCCAGCAGGCTCCCAGGGAATCAGCCCCAGCATTTT.

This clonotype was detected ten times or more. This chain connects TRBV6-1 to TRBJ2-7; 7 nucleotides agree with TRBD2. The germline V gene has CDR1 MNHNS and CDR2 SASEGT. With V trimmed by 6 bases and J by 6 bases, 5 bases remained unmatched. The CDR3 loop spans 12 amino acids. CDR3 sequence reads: CASRGPGGEQYF. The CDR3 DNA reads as TGTGCCAGCAGGGGCCCGGGAGGCGAGCAGTACTTC.

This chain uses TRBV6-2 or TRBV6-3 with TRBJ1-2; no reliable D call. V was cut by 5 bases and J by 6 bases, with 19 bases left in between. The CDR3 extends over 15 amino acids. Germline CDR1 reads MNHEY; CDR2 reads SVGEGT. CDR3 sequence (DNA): TGTGCCAGCAGTCAACCTTGGGAACTCACAGATGGCTACACCTTC. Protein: CASSQPWELTDGYTF.

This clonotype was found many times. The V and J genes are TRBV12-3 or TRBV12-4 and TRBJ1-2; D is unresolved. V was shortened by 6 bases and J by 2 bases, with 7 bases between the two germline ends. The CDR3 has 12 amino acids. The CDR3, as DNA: TGTGCCAGCAGAATAGACAACTATGGCTACACCTTC. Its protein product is CASRIDNYGYTF.

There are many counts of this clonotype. The CDR3 nucleotides read TGTGCCAGCAGTTTACCCGGGGTGAACACCGGGGAGCTGTTTTTT. This encodes CASSLPGVNTGELFF. The chain combines TRBV28 with TRBJ2-2; a weak D match, TRBD2 (5 bases). Germline CDR1 is MDHEN and CDR2 is SYDVKM. The CDR3 is 15 residues long. V was trimmed by 2 bases and J by 1 base, leaving 8 bases between them.

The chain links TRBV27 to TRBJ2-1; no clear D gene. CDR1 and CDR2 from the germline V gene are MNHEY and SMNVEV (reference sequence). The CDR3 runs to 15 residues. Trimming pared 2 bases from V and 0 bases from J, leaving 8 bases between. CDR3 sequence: CASSLHESSYNEQFF. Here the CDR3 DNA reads TGTGCCAGCAGTTTACATGAAAGCTCCTACAATGAGCAGTTCTTC.

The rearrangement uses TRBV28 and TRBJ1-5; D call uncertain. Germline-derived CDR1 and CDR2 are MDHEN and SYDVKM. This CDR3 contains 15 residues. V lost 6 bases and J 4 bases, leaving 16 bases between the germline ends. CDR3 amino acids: CASSRQRARNQPQHF. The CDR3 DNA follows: TGTGCCAGCAGCAGGCAGCGAGCGCGGAATCAGCCCCAGCATTTT. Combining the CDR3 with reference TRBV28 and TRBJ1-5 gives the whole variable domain DVKVTQSSRYLVKRTGEKVFLECVQDMDHENMFWYRQDPGLGLRLIYFSYDVKMKEKGDIPEGYSVSREKKERFSLILESASTNQTSMYLCASSRQRARNQPQHFGDGTRLSIL.

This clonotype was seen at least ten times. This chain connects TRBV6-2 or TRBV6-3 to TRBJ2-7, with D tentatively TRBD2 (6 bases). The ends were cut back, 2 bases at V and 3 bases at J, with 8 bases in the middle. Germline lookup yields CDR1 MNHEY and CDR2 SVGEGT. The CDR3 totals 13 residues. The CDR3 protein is CASSYTGGYEQYF. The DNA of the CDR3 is TGTGCCAGCAGTTACACCGGGGGCTACGAGCAGTACTTC.

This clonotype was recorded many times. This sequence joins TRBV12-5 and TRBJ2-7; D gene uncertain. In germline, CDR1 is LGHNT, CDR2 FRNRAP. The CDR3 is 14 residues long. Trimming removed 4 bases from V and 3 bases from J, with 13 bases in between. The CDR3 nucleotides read TGTGCTAGTGGTTACGGGTTAAGGGACTACGAGCAGTACTTC. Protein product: CASGYGLRDYEQYF.

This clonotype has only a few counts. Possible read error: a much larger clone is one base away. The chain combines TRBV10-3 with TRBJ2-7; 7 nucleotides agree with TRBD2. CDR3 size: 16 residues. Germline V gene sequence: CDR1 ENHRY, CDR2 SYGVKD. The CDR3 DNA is TGTGCCATCAGTGCTTTCTTAGCGGGTAGCTCCCACGAGCAGTACTTC. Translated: CAISAFLAGSSHEQYF.

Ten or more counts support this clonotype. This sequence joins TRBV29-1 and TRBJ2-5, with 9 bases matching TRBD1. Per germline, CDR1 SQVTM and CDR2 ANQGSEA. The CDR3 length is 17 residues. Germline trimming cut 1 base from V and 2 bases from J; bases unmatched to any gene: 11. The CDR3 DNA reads TGCAGCGTTGAAGGATGGGGGACAGGGAGAATTCAAGAGACCCAGTACTTC. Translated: CSVEGWGTGRIQETQYF.

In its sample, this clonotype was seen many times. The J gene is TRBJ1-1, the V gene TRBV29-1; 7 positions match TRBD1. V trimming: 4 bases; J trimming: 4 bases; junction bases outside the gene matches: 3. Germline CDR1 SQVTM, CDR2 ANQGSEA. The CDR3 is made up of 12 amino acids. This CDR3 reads CSVVRDSTEAFF. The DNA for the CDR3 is TGCAGCGTTGTCCGGGACAGCACTGAAGCTTTCTTT.

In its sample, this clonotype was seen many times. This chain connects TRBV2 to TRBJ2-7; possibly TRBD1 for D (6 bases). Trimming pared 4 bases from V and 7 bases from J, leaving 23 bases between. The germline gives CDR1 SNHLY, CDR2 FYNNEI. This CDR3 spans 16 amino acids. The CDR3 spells CASSAPNRVSKVEQYF. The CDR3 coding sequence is TGTGCCAGCAGTGCGCCGAACAGGGTTTCAAAAGTGGAGCAGTACTTC.

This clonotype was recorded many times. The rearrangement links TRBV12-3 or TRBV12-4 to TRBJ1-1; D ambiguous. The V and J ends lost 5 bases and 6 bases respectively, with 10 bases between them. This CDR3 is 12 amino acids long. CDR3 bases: TGTGCCAGCAGTCCAAACACTGCTGAAGCTTTCTTT. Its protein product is CASSPNTAEAFF.